This TCR beta chain stems from a study of CD8 T cells in Susac syndrome. 0.5 to 1 ug RNA was reverse transcribed with random hexamers. Amplification of TCR beta CDR3 by immunoSEQ multiplex PCR spanned 54 Vbeta and 13 Jbeta. One entry per CDR3 protein, called by TCRdb with MiXCR from the immunoSEQ multiplex PCR reads. The table has about 100,000 distinct CDR3 sequences, about 95% seen once. CD8+ and CD4+ blood T cells underwent TCR beta sequencing. There are 16 residues in the CDR3. The germline V gene encodes CDR1 MNHNS and CDR2 SASEGT. With 6 bases clipped from V and 7 bases from J, the junction kept 9 bases outside the gene matches.

The TCR comes from a human donor with Susac syndrome. The source material was CD8+ T cells from PBMCs. The V call is TRBV6-1, the J call TRBJ2-1; 13 bases map to TRBD2. As DNA, the CDR3 is TGTGCCAGCAGGACGACTAGCGGGGGGTATAGTAATGAGCAGTTCTTC. Translating gives CASRTTSGGYSNEQFF.